This TCR beta chain was found in a study of T cell responses to AZD1222 COVID-19 vaccine. Trimming removed 6 bases at V and 7 bases at J, with 10 bases between. This CDR3 spans 12 amino acids. Germline V gene lookup returns CDR1 SNHLY and CDR2 FYNNEI. Here immunoSEQ multiplex PCR was the method, and the copy in TCRdb shows in-frame clones only, minus some. The table shows more than 50,000 clones, with roughly 78% occurring only once. The TCR comes from an adult in good health. The sequencing here drew on peripheral blood, taken on day 0 of MenACWY control vaccination. V is TRBV2 and J is TRBJ2-1, with D possibly being TRBD1 (6 bases). The CDR3, as DNA: TGTGCCAGCAGGTATCAGGGGAATGAGCAGTTCTTC. The encoded protein is CASRYQGNEQFF.